The 28 T cell receptor beta chains given below trace back to one sample, sequenced in a study of blood T cell repertoires in COVID-19. Method: immunoSEQ multiplex PCR; TCRdb's copy keeps in-frame clones and lacks some. Of about 260,000 clones detected, 86% appear once; the ten largest clones hold roughly 9.8%. Source material: peripheral blood. These receptors came from a man aged 40-55 years who had recovered from COVID-19.

The CDR3 loop is CASSLRHTEAFF. In DNA form, the CDR3 reads TGTGCCAGCAGCTTACGTCACACTGAAGCTTTCTTT. The V and J genes are TRBV7-2 and TRBJ1-1; D call uncertain. V gave up 2 bases and J gave up 3 bases, with 4 bases separating them. The CDR3 totals 12 residues. Germline assignment: CDR1 SGHTA and CDR2 FQGNSA.

The V and J genes are TRBV9 and TRBJ1-2; no clear D gene. The V end lost 0 bases, the J end lost 7 bases, and 16 bases lay between the germline ends. This CDR3 has 15 residues. CDR1 is SGDLS and CDR2 is YYNGEE in the germline V gene. The CDR3 is CASSVEGGLKFGYTF. CDR3 nucleotides: TGTGCCAGCAGCGTAGAAGGAGGGCTGAAGTTTGGCTACACCTTC.

This chain uses TRBV6-5 with TRBJ1-4, with D unclear. V lost 6 bases and J lost 8, with 7 bases in between. Germline V CDR1 and CDR2: MNHEY, SVGAGI. The CDR3 runs 11 residues. This CDR3 is CASSPVEKLFF. DNA for the CDR3: TGTGCCAGCAGCCCAGTCGAAAAACTGTTTTTT.

The rearrangement joins TRBV27 to TRBJ1-2; the D gene is possibly TRBD1 (5 bases). V was pared by 5 bases and J by 4 bases, with 14 bases between. This CDR3 is built from 14 residues. Germline assignment: CDR1 MNHEY and CDR2 SMNVEV (reference sequence). CDR3 sequence (DNA): TGTGCCAGCAGTAAAACGCCGGGGGTCTATGGCTACACCTTC. Protein: CASSKTPGVYGYTF.

V gene TRBV5-1 combines with J gene TRBJ2-7, with 10 bases fitting TRBD1. Germline V CDR1 and CDR2: SGHRS, YFSETQ. There are 14 residues in the CDR3. Unmatched junction bases numbered 7, after V lost 4 bases and J lost 6 bases. Written as DNA, the CDR3 is TGCGCCAGCAGCGTCGACAGGGGGCGCGGCGAGCAGTACTTC. Translation: CASSVDRGRGEQYF.

This chain joins TRBV11-2 and TRBJ2-7; D is possibly TRBD2 (6 bases). In germline, CDR1 is SGHAT, CDR2 FQNNGV. The CDR3 is 16 residues long. V lost 5 bases to trimming and J lost 3 bases, with 20 bases between them. The CDR3 DNA reads TGTGCCAGCAGCCCCCGTTTCGGGACTCTCCACTACGAGCAGTACTTC. Translated, it gives CASSPRFGTLHYEQYF.

As regards this clone: A far larger clone is off by one base, so a read error is likely. The chain combines TRBV6-5 with TRBJ2-1; 7 bases fit TRBD2. This CDR3 region has 11 residues. Germline V lookup: CDR1 MNHEY, CDR2 SVGAGI. J was trimmed by 8 bases and V by 5 bases; bases with no gene match: 0. The CDR3 spells CASSRGDEQFF. In DNA, the CDR3 is TGTGCCAGCAGTCGGGGGGATGAGCAGTTCTTC.

V and J are TRBV21-1 and TRBJ2-2; the table's D call TRBD2 went unverified against the DNA. TRBV21-1 is a documented pseudogene. The CDR3 contains 14 residues. The CDR3 reads CASTAGRTTGELFF. For the CDR3, the DNA is TGTGCCAGCACGGCGGGCAGGACCACCGGGGAGCTGTTTTTT.

V gene TRBV14 combines with J gene TRBJ2-5; maybe TRBD2 (6 bases). The V gene lost 4 bases and the J gene lost 4 bases, with 16 bases spanning the gap. CDR1 is SGHDN and CDR2 is FVKESK in the germline V gene. This CDR3 is built from 15 residues. The CDR3 coding sequence is TGTGCCAGCAGCCCGCGTCGCGGGATGGCAGAGACCCAGTACTTC. It encodes CASSPRRGMAETQYF.

This chain uses TRBV9 with TRBJ2-7, with 9 bases matching TRBD1. The junction had 12 bases not matched to a gene; V was cut back by 1 base and J by 4 bases. CDR1 and CDR2 (germline): SGDLS, YYNGEE. The CDR3 loop spans 17 amino acids. CDR3 DNA sequence: TGTGCCAGCAGCGTAAGTGAATCCACAGGGGGCGGTTACGAGCAGTACTTC. Translating it yields CASSVSESTGGGYEQYF.

The rearrangement uses TRBV4-1 and TRBJ2-1; 7 bases line up with TRBD1. Per the germline V gene, CDR1 is MGHRA and CDR2 is YSYEKL. The V gene end was trimmed by 4 bases and the J gene end by 8 bases; junction bases not matched to a gene: 2. The CDR3 is made up of 12 amino acids. The CDR3 coding sequence is TGCGCCAGCAGCCCACAGGGGTATGAGCAGTTCTTC. It codes for CASSPQGYEQFF.

V is TRBV7-2 and J is TRBJ1-2; 10 bases are a match to TRBD1. J gave up 8 bases and V 5 bases, and 11 bases lay outside the gene matches. CDR3 length equals 15 residues. CDR1 is SGHTA and CDR2 is FQGNSA in the germline V gene. The CDR3 DNA is TGTGCCAGCAGCCCTGGACAGGGGGAGGCTAGCGGCTACACCTTC. Protein sequence: CASSPGQGEASGYTF.

The chain joins TRBV5-4 to TRBJ2-7; 8 bases align to TRBD1. V was pared by 5 bases and J by 6 bases, with 7 bases of the junction left unmatched. Germline CDR1 SGHNT, CDR2 YYREEE (reference sequence). CDR3 length: 13 residues. DNA for the CDR3: TGTGCCAGCAGAGACAGGGGAAGTGGCGAGCAGTACTTC. Its translation: CASRDRGSGEQYF.

A single count supports this clone. This chain links TRBV7-3 with TRBJ2-1; possible D gene TRBD1, 5 bases. Deletions cut 1 base from V and 7 bases from J, with 17 bases between. This CDR3 contains 16 residues. Germline CDR1 SGHTA, CDR2 FQGTGA. CDR3 residues: CASSLSMQGRSNEQFF. CDR3 DNA: TGTGCCAGCAGCTTAAGTATGCAGGGCCGATCGAATGAGCAGTTCTTC.

This clone was seen once. The CDR3 sequence: CASSLLGGGYTF. CDR3 coding DNA: TGTGCCAGCAGCCTGTTGGGGGGTGGCTACACCTTC. This chain links TRBV5-4 with TRBJ1-2, with a possible D match to TRBD1 (5 bases). The germline gives CDR1 SGHNT, CDR2 YYREEE (reference sequence). With 4 bases removed from V and 7 bases from J, the gap between germline ends came to 11 bases. This CDR3 is built from 12 residues.

The chain is built from TRBV5-1 and TRBJ2-5; D gene unclear. This CDR3 comprises 13 residues. Trimming cost V 1 base and J 2 bases, with 6 bases left between them. Germline V CDR1 and CDR2: SGHRS, YFSETQ. The CDR3 reads CASSLHLQETQYF. As DNA, the CDR3 is TGCGCCAGCAGCTTGCATCTACAAGAGACCCAGTACTTC.

This chain connects TRBV18 to TRBJ1-1; TRBD1 matches at 7 bases. The CDR3 extends over 17 amino acids. Losses at the gene ends were 2 bases for V and 1 base for J; bases not matched to a gene: 10. In germline, CDR1 is KGHSH, CDR2 LQKENI. CDR3 protein: CASSPIPLTGWNTEAFF. DNA of the CDR3: TGTGCCAGCTCACCAATCCCCCTGACAGGGTGGAACACTGAAGCTTTCTTT.

This clone was counted a few times. CDR3 DNA: TGTGCCAGCAGCTTACCGGGACTAGCGGGGGGATCCTACGAGCAGTACTTC. It codes for CASSLPGLAGGSYEQYF. The J gene is TRBJ2-7, the V gene TRBV11-2; 15 bases are a match to TRBD2. The V gene end was trimmed by 2 bases and the J gene end by 1 base; junction bases not matched to a gene: 3. Per germline, CDR1 SGHAT and CDR2 FQNNGV. The CDR3 contains 17 residues.

In this sample, this clone turned up once. V is TRBV11-2 and J is TRBJ2-7; the D gene is possibly TRBD1 (5 bases). Germline V lookup: CDR1 SGHAT, CDR2 FQNNGV. Deletions cut 2 bases from V and 1 base from J, with 12 bases between. This CDR3 is built from 15 residues. The CDR3 region has the DNA TGTGCCAGCAGCTTAATGGGTACAGGATCCTACGAGCAGTACTTC. It specifies CASSLMGTGSYEQYF.

This chain joins TRBV10-1 and TRBJ1-1, with 9 bases identical to TRBD1. V lost 3 bases and J lost 4; bases outside the gene matches: 3. Germline assignment: CDR1 WNHNN and CDR2 SYGVQD (reference sequence). This CDR3 is 14 amino acids long. The CDR3 spells CASSEGQGSTEAFF. The CDR3 bases are TGCGCCAGCAGTGAAGGACAGGGGAGCACTGAAGCTTTCTTT.

The chain carries TRBV18 and TRBJ2-1; possible D gene TRBD2, 6 bases. This CDR3 region has 15 residues. Germline CDR1 and CDR2: KGHSH and LQKENI. V dropped 3 bases and J dropped 9 bases, with 18 bases sitting between them. The CDR3: CASSPGSFVGSEQFF. The CDR3 region has the DNA TGTGCCAGCTCACCGGGATCGTTTGTCGGGAGTGAGCAGTTCTTC.

The chain carries TRBV5-6 and TRBJ2-7, with 8 nucleotides matching TRBD2. CDR1 and CDR2 from the germline V gene are SGHDT and YYEEEE. There are 15 residues in the CDR3. V dropped 6 bases and J dropped 2; count of bases not matched to a gene: 10. The CDR3 coding sequence is TGTGCCAGCATTACCCTCGGGGGGGAACCCTACGAGCAGTACTTC. Amino acids: CASITLGGEPYEQYF. The full variable domain, its missing parts supplied by reference TRBV5-6 and TRBJ2-7, is DAGVTQSPTHLIKTRGQQVTLRCSPKSGHDTVSWYQQALGQGPQFIFQYYEEEERQRGNFPDRFSGHQFPNYSSELNVNALLLGDSALYLCASITLGGEPYEQYFGPGTRLTVT.

The CDR3 nucleotides are TGCGCCAGCAGCCAAGAAGTGAGCGGGAGATATAATAGCGGTCTCTACGAGCAGTACTTC. Its translation is CASSQEVSGRYNSGLYEQYF. This chain uses TRBV4-3 with TRBJ2-7, with 8 bases identical to TRBD2. Trimming at V came to 0 bases and at J to 3 bases, leaving 19 bases not matched to a gene. The CDR3 contains 20 residues. Germline CDR1 and CDR2: LGHNA and YSLEER.

The chain joins TRBV11-1 to TRBJ1-2; no definite D call. This CDR3 is built from 10 residues. The germline V gene encodes CDR1 SGHAT and CDR2 FQDESV (reference sequence). Trimming left V 8 bases short and J 8 bases short, with 9 bases between. This chain's CDR3 is CASLVSGYTF. CDR3 in DNA: TGTGCCAGCTTAGTCTCGGGCTACACCTTC.

The J gene is TRBJ2-6, the V gene TRBV28; no reliable D call. The CDR3 is 15 residues long. Germline CDR1 and CDR2: MDHEN and SYDVKM. V lost 5 bases and J 0 bases, leaving 8 bases between the germline ends. CDR3: CASSGLSSGANVLTF. The CDR3 DNA reads TGTGCCAGCAGTGGGCTCAGCTCTGGGGCCAACGTCCTGACTTTC.

The chain joins TRBV2 to TRBJ2-3; D may be TRBD1 (5 bases). The CDR3 has 16 amino acids. V lost 0 bases and J lost 0, with 10 bases in between. The germline V gene encodes CDR1 SNHLY and CDR2 FYNNEI. The CDR3 here is CASSEAPQGSTDTQYF. The CDR3 DNA reads as TGTGCCAGCAGTGAAGCACCCCAGGGCAGCACAGATACGCAGTATTTT.

The rearrangement joins TRBV7-5 to TRBJ1-3; the listed D gene, TRBD1, was not tested against the DNA. TRBV7-5 is a pseudogene. This CDR3 contains 11 residues. CDR3: CASIPGNTIYF. The CDR3, as DNA: TGTGCCTCAATTCCTGGAAACACCATATATTTT.

The V and J genes are TRBV5-1 and TRBJ2-5; weak D call: TRBD2 (5 bases). CDR1 and CDR2 (germline): SGHRS, YFSETQ. This CDR3 spans 14 amino acids. Trimming took 1 base from V and 1 from J, leaving 8 bases between them. DNA of the CDR3: TGCGCCAGCAGCTTGTCCAGCGGCCAAGAGACCCAGTACTTC. Translating gives CASSLSSGQETQYF.